Below are 22 T cell receptor beta chains sequenced from a single sample in a study of human T cells and chemical hapten exposure. TCRdb analysed the RACE reads with MiXCR anew, one entry per CDR3 protein. The sample consists of 300,000 to 350,000 distinct CDR3 sequences, under 8% of them appearing once. Time point reported: patch test 1, 2 weeks after DPC sensitization. As for treatment: therapeutic diphenylcyclopropenone sensitization with weekly scalp DPC. The specimen comprised whole blood, sampled in connection with sensitization to the hapten diphenylcyclopropenone (DPC). The receptors come from a woman in her late teens or twenties with alopecia areata. Some clones in this sample may be carry-over from other donors' samples.

The sample holds many counts of this clonotype. This chain links TRBV6-2 or TRBV6-3 with TRBJ2-1; D is undetermined. This CDR3 contains 12 residues. Germline-derived CDR1 and CDR2 are MNHEY and SVGEGT. V was shortened by 1 base and J by 3 bases, with 1 base between the two germline ends. This chain's CDR3 is CASSYYYNEQFF. The CDR3 DNA is TGTGCCAGCAGTTACTACTACAATGAGCAGTTCTTC.

At least ten counts were recorded for this clonotype. The chain uses TRBV28 and TRBJ2-5, with 7 bases aligning to TRBD2. V shed 4 bases and J 5 bases; nucleotides not matched to a gene: 7. In germline, CDR1 is MDHEN, CDR2 SYDVKM. The CDR3 consists of 14 residues. The CDR3: CASSSGLIHETQYF. CDR3 bases: TGTGCCAGCAGTTCGGGACTAATCCACGAGACCCAGTACTTC.

The rearrangement links TRBV6-5 to TRBJ2-3; the D gene is possibly TRBD1 (6 bases). This CDR3 spans 14 amino acids. CDR1 is MNHEY, CDR2 SVGAGI, per germline. The germline V and J ends were trimmed by 4 bases and 2 bases, with 10 bases remaining between them. CDR3 coding DNA: TGTGCCAGCAGTTCGGCAGGGGACACAGATACGCAGTATTTT. This sequence encodes CASSSAGDTDTQYF.

This clonotype is a singleton in its sample. The genes are TRBV27 and TRBJ1-2; D is possibly TRBD1 (6 bases). CDR3 length: 14 residues. Germline V gene sequence: CDR1 MNHEY, CDR2 SMNVEV (reference sequence). V was trimmed by 2 bases and J by 4 bases, leaving 11 bases between them. The DNA of the CDR3 is TGTGCCAGCAGTTTAACGGGGACAATCTATGGCTACACCTTC. Its protein is CASSLTGTIYGYTF.

This clonotype was recorded a few times. The chain recombines TRBV7-2 with TRBJ1-6; D gene uncertain. Germline V CDR1 and CDR2: SGHTA, FQGNSA. CDR3 length equals 16 residues. V was shortened by 1 base and J by 4 bases, with 11 bases between the two germline ends. CDR3 region: CASSLGSPLYNSPLHF. In DNA, the CDR3 is TGTGCCAGCAGCTTAGGATCACCGTTATATAATTCACCCCTCCACTTT.

Only a few counts were recorded for this clonotype. The CDR3 DNA reads as TGTGCCAGTAGTATGCTGGCCAGGATCGGAGAGACCCAGTACTTC. Amino acids: CASSMLARIGETQYF. The chain combines TRBV19 with TRBJ2-5; D is ambiguous. The V and J ends lost 3 bases and 4 bases respectively, with 15 bases between them. Germline CDR1 LNHDA, CDR2 SQIVND (reference sequence). CDR3 length equals 15 residues.

In its sample, this clonotype was seen a few times. The rearrangement links TRBV29-1 to TRBJ1-1; 7 bases line up with TRBD1. The germline gives CDR1 SQVTM, CDR2 ANQGSEA. The CDR3 totals 14 residues. The junction had 13 bases not matched to a gene; V was cut back by 8 bases and J by 4 bases. The CDR3 protein is CSTEKDRWTTEAFF. The CDR3 DNA is TGCAGCACGGAAAAGGACAGGTGGACCACTGAAGCTTTCTTT. Combining the CDR3 with reference TRBV29-1 and TRBJ1-1 gives the whole variable domain SAVISQKPSRDICQRGTSLTIQCQVDSQVTMMFWYRQQPGQSLTLIATANQGSEATYESGFVIDKFPISRPNLTFSTLTVSNMSPEDSSIYLCSTEKDRWTTEAFFGQGTRLTVV.

This clonotype was detected a few times. The chain employs TRBV20-1 and TRBJ1-1, with a possible D match to TRBD1 (6 bases). CDR3 length: 15 amino acids. Trimming left V 2 bases short and J 1 base short, with 14 bases between. CDR1 DFQATT and CDR2 SNEGSKA come from the germline V gene (reference sequence). CDR3 region: CSARRPGTTNTEAFF. CDR3 nucleotide sequence: TGCAGTGCTAGAAGACCAGGGACAACGAACACTGAAGCTTTCTTT.

The V and J genes are TRBV6-2 or TRBV6-3 and TRBJ2-7; 7 bases are a match to TRBD2. The V gene end was trimmed by 0 bases and the J gene end by 1 base; junction bases not matched to a gene: 3. This CDR3 comprises 15 residues. CDR1 is MNHEY, CDR2 SVGEGT, per germline. The DNA of the CDR3 is TGTGCCAGCAGTTACTCGGCTAGCGGATCCTACGAGCAGTACTTC. This sequence encodes CASSYSASGSYEQYF.

V gene TRBV15 combines with J gene TRBJ2-1, with D tentatively TRBD1 (5 bases). The CDR3 extends over 13 amino acids. The germline V gene has CDR1 LNHNV and CDR2 YYDKDF (reference sequence). The V and J ends lost 0 bases and 8 bases respectively, with 8 bases between them. The DNA for the CDR3 is TGTGCCACCAGCAGAGACAGGGTCCATGAGCAGTTCTTC. Protein sequence: CATSRDRVHEQFF.

The genes are TRBV6-5 and TRBJ1-5; possibly TRBD1 for D (5 bases). CDR3 length: 15 residues. V lost 5 bases to trimming and J lost 5 bases, with 16 bases between them. Germline values: CDR1 MNHEY, CDR2 SVGAGI. The CDR3 here is CASSTGTWSDQPQHF. The CDR3 nucleotides read TGTGCCAGCAGTACCGGGACCTGGAGCGATCAGCCCCAGCATTTT.

This clonotype was picked up many times. The chain carries TRBV27 and TRBJ1-1; D possibly corresponds to TRBD1 (6 bases). CDR1 is MNHEY, CDR2 SMNVEV, per germline (reference sequence). V gave up 4 bases and J gave up 1 base, with 10 bases separating them. The CDR3 has 14 amino acids. The chain's CDR3 is CASSWSGENTEAFF. The DNA for the CDR3 is TGTGCCAGCAGTTGGTCAGGGGAGAACACTGAAGCTTTCTTT.

This clonotype was detected ten times or more. The chain employs TRBV4-2 and TRBJ2-5, with D perhaps matching TRBD1 or TRBD2 (5 bases each). Germline V gives CDR1 LGHNA, CDR2 YNFKEQ. CDR3 size: 15 residues. The V gene lost 1 base and the J gene lost 2 bases, with 11 bases spanning the gap. The CDR3 DNA reads as TGTGCCAGCAGCCAAGCCACCGGGGCACAAGAGACCCAGTACTTC. Amino acid sequence: CASSQATGAQETQYF.

This clonotype showed up just a few times. The J gene is TRBJ1-5, the V gene TRBV7-9, with 8 bases lining up with TRBD1. Trimming cost V 4 bases and J 3 bases; bases outside gene matches: 2. The CDR3 loop spans 14 amino acids. Per the germline V gene, CDR1 is SEHNR and CDR2 is FQNEAQ (reference sequence). The CDR3 sequence is CASSSGQANQPQHF. The CDR3 DNA sequence: TGTGCCAGCAGCTCGGGACAGGCCAATCAGCCCCAGCATTTT.

This clonotype was counted at least ten times. V is TRBV7-9 and J is TRBJ1-3; tentative D call: TRBD1 (6 bases). In germline, CDR1 is SEHNR, CDR2 FQNEAQ (reference sequence). V was cut by 4 bases and J by 5 bases, with 12 bases left in between. The CDR3 runs to 14 residues. The CDR3 spells CASSSAGDRNTIYF. The CDR3 DNA reads TGTGCCAGCAGCTCCGCGGGGGACAGAAACACCATATATTTT.

In its sample, this clonotype was seen many times. The J gene is TRBJ1-1, the V gene TRBV20-1; D unresolved. Germline V gene sequence: CDR1 DFQATT, CDR2 SNEGSKA (reference sequence). The CDR3 length is 16 residues. Trimming took off 0 bases at V and 7 bases at J, with 21 bases between the two ends. The CDR3 spells CSARDPGRGGDGEAFF. The DNA of the CDR3 is TGCAGTGCTAGAGACCCCGGACGCGGCGGGGATGGTGAAGCTTTCTTT.

This chain connects TRBV18 to TRBJ1-1, with D maybe TRBD1 (5 bases). Germline-derived CDR1 and CDR2 are KGHSH and LQKENI. This CDR3 is 15 amino acids long. Trimming removed 0 bases from V and 0 bases from J, with 8 bases in between. The chain's CDR3 is CASSPPPGMNTEAFF. In DNA form, the CDR3 reads TGTGCCAGCTCACCACCCCCAGGGATGAACACTGAAGCTTTCTTT.

The sample holds a few counts of this clonotype. V is TRBV12-3 or TRBV12-4 and J is TRBJ1-4, with unresolved D. Trimming left V 1 base short and J 13 bases short, with 10 bases between. The CDR3 has 12 amino acids. CDR3 DNA sequence: TGTGCCAGCAGTTTAGGGATCGATCGACTGTTTTTT. It is translated as CASSLGIDRLFF.

This clonotype has only a few counts. V gene TRBV12-3 or TRBV12-4 combines with J gene TRBJ2-3; tentatively, D is TRBD2 (5 bases). The germline V and J ends were trimmed by 7 bases and 0 bases, with 23 bases remaining between them. This CDR3 region has 18 residues. CDR3 loop: CASNSNPSGGTSTDTQYF. The CDR3 DNA follows: TGTGCCAGCAATTCCAACCCAAGCGGCGGAACTAGCACAGATACGCAGTATTTT.

This clonotype appeared many times. The chain employs TRBV12-3 or TRBV12-4 and TRBJ1-3; D not certain. There are 11 residues in the CDR3. V gave up 6 bases and J gave up 4 bases, with 4 bases separating them. CDR3 amino acids: CASSLGNTIYF. The CDR3 coding sequence is TGTGCCAGCAGCTTGGGAAACACCATATATTTT.

This clonotype was counted between two and nine times. The chain links TRBV3-1 to TRBJ2-5, with D perhaps matching TRBD1 (5 bases). This CDR3 spans 14 amino acids. Looked up from germline, CDR1 is LGHDT and CDR2 is YNNKEL (reference sequence). Trimming pared 3 bases from V and 1 base from J, leaving 9 bases between. CDR3 DNA sequence: TGTGCCAGCAGCCAGACAGTTCGCCAAGAGACCCAGTACTTC. It specifies CASSQTVRQETQYF.

This clonotype has at least ten counts. The genes are TRBV6-2 or TRBV6-3 and TRBJ2-5; TRBD2 matches at 15 bases. CDR3 length: 16 residues. Losses at the gene ends were 6 bases for V and 5 bases for J; bases not matched to a gene: 7. CDR1 and CDR2 from the germline V gene are MNHEY and SVGEGT. DNA of the CDR3: TGTGCCAGCAGCCAAGGGACTAGCGGGGGGCCGGAGACCCAGTACTTC. Translation gives CASSQGTSGGPETQYF.